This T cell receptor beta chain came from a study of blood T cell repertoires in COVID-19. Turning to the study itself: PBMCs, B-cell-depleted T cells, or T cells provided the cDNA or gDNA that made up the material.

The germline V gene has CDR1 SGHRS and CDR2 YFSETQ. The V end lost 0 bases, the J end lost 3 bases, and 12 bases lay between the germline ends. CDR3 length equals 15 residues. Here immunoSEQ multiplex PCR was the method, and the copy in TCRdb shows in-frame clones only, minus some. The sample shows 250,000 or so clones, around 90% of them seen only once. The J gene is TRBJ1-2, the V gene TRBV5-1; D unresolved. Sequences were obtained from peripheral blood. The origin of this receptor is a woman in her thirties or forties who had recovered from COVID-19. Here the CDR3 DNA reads TGCGCCAGCAGCTTGGCCGCGGGGTTCCACTATGGCTACACCTTC. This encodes CASSLAAGFHYGYTF.